This T cell receptor beta chain was recorded in a study of PD-1 blockade in classical Hodgkin lymphoma. General study findings and limits: Complete responders entered with baseline diversity on par with newly diagnosed patients, the results showed. At C4D1, TCR diversity had climbed significantly for CD4+ cells, though not for CD8+ cells.

Only in-frame clones appear in the TCRdb table, and some are missing; sequencing was by immunoSEQ multiplex PCR. The sample comprises almost 95,000 clones, nearly 85% of which are singletons, and around 15% rests with the top ten. Notes on this clone: Antigen: not known.

Time point described: cycle 4 day 1 (C4D1), after around six weeks of nivolumab. After autologous stem cell transplantation all patients relapsed, and prior brentuximab vedotin exposure differed between cohorts. This CDR3 comprises 13 residues. Trimming removed 3 bases from V and 1 base from J, with 6 bases in between. CDR1 and CDR2 from the germline V gene are ENHRY and SYGVKD. The chain is built from TRBV10-3 and TRBJ1-1; D gene unclear. The sequenced sample was peripheral blood mononuclear cells (PBMCs), obtained before the fourth cycle of nivolumab. This receptor was taken from a human donor with classical Hodgkin lymphoma. This CDR3 is CAISDSPNTEAFF. In nucleotides, the CDR3 is TGTGCCATCAGTGACAGTCCGAACACTGAAGCTTTCTTT.